A selection of T cell receptor beta chains follows, all from one sample in a study of blood T cell repertoires in COVID-19. Assay used: immunoSEQ multiplex PCR; TCRdb lists only in-frame clones, some missing. The table has approximately 99,000 clones, over 80% seen once; the top ten hold approximately 4%. The specimen sequenced was peripheral blood. These receptors came from a woman in her 70s with acute or convalescent COVID-19. CDR3s include the opening cysteine and the closing phenylalanine or tryptophan. Each record gives: D gene, J gene, V gene, CDR3 protein, CDR3 DNA. D genes are given only for firm matches.

NA TRBJ1-1 TRBV7-2 CASSPRRVLGVTTEAFF TGTGCCAGCAGCCCCCGCAGGGTTCTTGGGGTTACCACTGAAGCTTTCTTT
NA TRBJ2-2 TRBV25-1 CATSGSGELFF TGTGCCACCTCGGGATCGGGGGAGCTGTTTTTT
NA TRBJ1-2 TRBV4-1 CASSQPGHTNYGYTF TGCGCCAGCAGCCAACCGGGACACACCAACTATGGCTACACCTTC
TRBD1 TRBJ2-5 TRBV9 CASSVGGQGGETQYF TGTGCCAGCAGCGTAGGGGGACAGGGTGGGGAGACCCAGTACTTC
NA TRBJ1-2 TRBV6-1 CASSEYGSKGYTF TGTGCCAGCAGTGAATATGGCTCAAAAGGCTACACCTTC
NA TRBJ1-5 TRBV19 CASSIEGFGNPFQSRQHF TGTGCCAGTAGTATAGAGGGCTTCGGGAACCCCTTCCAGAGTCGCCAGCATTTT
TRBD2 TRBJ2-1 TRBV18 CASSVASGGAGQQFF TGTGCCAGCTCCGTGGCTAGCGGGGGAGCGGGCCAGCAGTTCTTC
TRBD2 TRBJ2-5 TRBV14 CASSSGWETQYF TGTGCATCTTCTAGCGGTTGGGAGACCCAGTACTTC
TRBD1 TRBJ1-5 TRBV7-9 CASSFTGGSPQHF TGTGCCAGCAGCTTCACAGGGGGGTCGCCCCAGCATTTT
TRBD2 TRBJ2-7 TRBV29-1 CSARSGRDYEQYF TGCAGCGCCCGTAGCGGGAGGGACTACGAGCAGTACTTC